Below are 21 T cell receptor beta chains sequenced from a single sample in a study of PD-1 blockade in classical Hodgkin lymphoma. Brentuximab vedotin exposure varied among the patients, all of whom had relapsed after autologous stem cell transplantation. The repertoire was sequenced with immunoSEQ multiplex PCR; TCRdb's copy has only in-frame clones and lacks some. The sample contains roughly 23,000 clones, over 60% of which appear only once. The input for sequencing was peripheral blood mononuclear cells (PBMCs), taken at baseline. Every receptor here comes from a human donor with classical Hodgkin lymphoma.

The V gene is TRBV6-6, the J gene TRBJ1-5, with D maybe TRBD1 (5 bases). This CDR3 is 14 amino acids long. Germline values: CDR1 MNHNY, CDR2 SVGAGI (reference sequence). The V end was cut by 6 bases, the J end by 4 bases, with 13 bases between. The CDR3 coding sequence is TGTGCCAGCAGACCTGACAGTACGAATCAGCCCCAGCATTTT. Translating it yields CASRPDSTNQPQHF.

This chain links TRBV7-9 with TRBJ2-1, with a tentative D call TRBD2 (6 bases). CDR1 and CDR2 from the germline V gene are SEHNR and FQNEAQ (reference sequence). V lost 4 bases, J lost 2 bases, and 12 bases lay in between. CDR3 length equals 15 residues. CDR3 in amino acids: CASSSRGGPYNEQFF. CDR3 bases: TGTGCCAGCAGCTCGCGGGGCGGCCCCTACAATGAGCAGTTCTTC.

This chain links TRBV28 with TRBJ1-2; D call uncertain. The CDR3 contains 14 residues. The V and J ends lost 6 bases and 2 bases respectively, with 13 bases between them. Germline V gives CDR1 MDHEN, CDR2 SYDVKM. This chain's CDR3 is CASSPQRVNYGYTF. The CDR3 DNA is TGTGCCAGCAGCCCCCAGAGGGTAAACTATGGCTACACCTTC.

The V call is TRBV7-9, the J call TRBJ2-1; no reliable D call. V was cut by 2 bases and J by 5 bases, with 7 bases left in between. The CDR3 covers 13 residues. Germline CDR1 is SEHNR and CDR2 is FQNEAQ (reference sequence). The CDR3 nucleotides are TGTGCCAGCAGCTTACTCAGTAACAATGAGCAGTTCTTC. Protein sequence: CASSLLSNNEQFF. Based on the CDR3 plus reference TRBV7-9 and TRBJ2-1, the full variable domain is DTGVSQNPRHKITKRGQNVTFRCDPISEHNRLYWYRQTLGQGPEFLTYFQNEAQLEKSRLLSDRFSAERPKGSFSTLEIQRTEQGDSAMYLCASSLLSNNEQFFGPGTRLTVL.

Here the CDR3 reads CSVSRGQETQYF. In DNA, the CDR3 is TGCAGCGTTAGCAGGGGCCAAGAGACCCAGTACTTC. The V and J genes are TRBV29-1 and TRBJ2-5, with D tentatively TRBD1 (6 bases). The CDR3 extends over 12 amino acids. V shed 5 bases and J shed 1 base, with 8 bases lying between them. Germline V CDR1 and CDR2: SQVTM, ANQGSEA.

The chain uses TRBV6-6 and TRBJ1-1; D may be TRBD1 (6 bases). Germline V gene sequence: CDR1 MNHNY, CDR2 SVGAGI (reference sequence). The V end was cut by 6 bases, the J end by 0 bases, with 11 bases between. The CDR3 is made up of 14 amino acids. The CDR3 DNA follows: TGTGCCAGCAGGATGGGACAACTGAACACTGAAGCTTTCTTT. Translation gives CASRMGQLNTEAFF.

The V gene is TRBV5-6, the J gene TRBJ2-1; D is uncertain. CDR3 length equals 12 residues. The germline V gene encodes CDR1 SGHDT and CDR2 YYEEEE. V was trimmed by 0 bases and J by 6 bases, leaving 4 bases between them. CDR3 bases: TGTGCCAGCAGCTTGGTCCTCAATGAGCAGTTCTTC. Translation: CASSLVLNEQFF.

The CDR3 loop is CASSPTTSYEQYF. CDR3 nucleotides: TGTGCCAGCTCACCGACAACTTCCTACGAGCAGTACTTC. The rearrangement joins TRBV18 to TRBJ2-7; D unclear. Per the germline V gene, CDR1 is KGHSH and CDR2 is LQKENI. The CDR3 consists of 13 residues. Trimming took 3 bases from V and 1 from J, leaving 7 bases between them.

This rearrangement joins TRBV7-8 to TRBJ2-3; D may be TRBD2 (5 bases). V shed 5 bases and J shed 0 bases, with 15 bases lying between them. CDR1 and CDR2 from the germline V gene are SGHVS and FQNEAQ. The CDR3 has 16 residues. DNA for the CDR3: TGTGCCAGCAGCCCCGCCTATCGGGAAAGCACAGATACGCAGTATTTT. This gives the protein CASSPAYRESTDTQYF. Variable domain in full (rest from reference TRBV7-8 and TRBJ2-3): GAGVSQSPRYKVAKRGQDVALRCDPISGHVSLFWYQQALGQGPEFLTYFQNEAQLDKSGLPSDRFFAERPEGSVSTLKIQRTQQEDSAVYLCASSPAYRESTDTQYFGPGTRLTVL.

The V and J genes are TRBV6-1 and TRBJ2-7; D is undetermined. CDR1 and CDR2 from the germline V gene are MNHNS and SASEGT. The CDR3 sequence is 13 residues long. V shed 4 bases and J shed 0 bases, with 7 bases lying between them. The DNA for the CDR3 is TGTGCCAGCAGTGGTTGGTACTCCTACGAGCAGTACGTC. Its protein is CASSGWYSYEQYV.

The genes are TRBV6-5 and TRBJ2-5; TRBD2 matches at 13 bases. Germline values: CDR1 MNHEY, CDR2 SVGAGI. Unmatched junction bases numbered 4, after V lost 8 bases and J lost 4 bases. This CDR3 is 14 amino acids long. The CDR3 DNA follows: TGTGCCAGCCAAGGACTAGCGGGAGTAGAGACCCAGTACTTC. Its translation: CASQGLAGVETQYF.

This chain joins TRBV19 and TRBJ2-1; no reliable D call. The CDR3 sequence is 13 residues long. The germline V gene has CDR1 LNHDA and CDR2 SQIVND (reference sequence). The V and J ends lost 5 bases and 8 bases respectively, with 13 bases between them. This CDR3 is CASSFLASHEQFF. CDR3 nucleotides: TGTGCCAGTAGTTTCTTGGCGAGCCATGAGCAGTTCTTC.

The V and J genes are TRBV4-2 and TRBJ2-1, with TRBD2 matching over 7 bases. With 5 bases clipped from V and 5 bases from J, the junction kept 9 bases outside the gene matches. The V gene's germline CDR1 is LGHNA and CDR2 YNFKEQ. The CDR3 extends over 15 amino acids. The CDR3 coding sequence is TGTGCCAGCAGCTTGGTTGCGGGAGAACACAATGAGCAGTTCTTC. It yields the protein CASSLVAGEHNEQFF.

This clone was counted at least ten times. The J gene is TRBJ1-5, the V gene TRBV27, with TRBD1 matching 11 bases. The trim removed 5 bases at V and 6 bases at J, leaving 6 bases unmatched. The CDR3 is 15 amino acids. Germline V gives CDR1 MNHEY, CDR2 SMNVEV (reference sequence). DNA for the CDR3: TGTGCCAGCAGTGTTGGGACAGGGGGACGTCAGCCCCAGCATTTT. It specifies CASSVGTGGRQPQHF.

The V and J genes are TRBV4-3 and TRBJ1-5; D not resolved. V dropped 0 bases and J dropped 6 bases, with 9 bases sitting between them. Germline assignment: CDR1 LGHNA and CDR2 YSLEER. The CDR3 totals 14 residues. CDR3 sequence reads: CASSQDPGGQPQHF. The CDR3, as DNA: TGCGCCAGCAGCCAAGATCCGGGCGGTCAGCCCCAGCATTTT.

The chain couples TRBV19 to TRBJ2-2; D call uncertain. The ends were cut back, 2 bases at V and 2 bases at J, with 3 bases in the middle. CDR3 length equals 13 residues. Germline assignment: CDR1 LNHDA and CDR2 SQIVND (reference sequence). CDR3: CASSIQNTGELFF. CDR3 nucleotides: TGTGCCAGTAGTATACAAAACACCGGGGAGCTGTTTTTT.

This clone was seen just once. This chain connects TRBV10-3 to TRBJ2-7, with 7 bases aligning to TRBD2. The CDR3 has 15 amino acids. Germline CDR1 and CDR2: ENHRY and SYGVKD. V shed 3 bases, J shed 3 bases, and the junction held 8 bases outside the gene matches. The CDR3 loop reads CAISDFPAGYYEQYF. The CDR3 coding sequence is TGTGCCATCAGTGATTTCCCAGCGGGGTACTACGAGCAGTACTTC.

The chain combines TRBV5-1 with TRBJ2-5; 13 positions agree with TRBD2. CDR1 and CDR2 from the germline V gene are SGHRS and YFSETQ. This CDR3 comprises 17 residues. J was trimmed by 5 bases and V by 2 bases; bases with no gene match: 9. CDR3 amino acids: CASSLGLAGASGETQYF. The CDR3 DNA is TGCGCCAGCAGCTTAGGACTAGCGGGGGCCTCGGGGGAGACCCAGTACTTC.

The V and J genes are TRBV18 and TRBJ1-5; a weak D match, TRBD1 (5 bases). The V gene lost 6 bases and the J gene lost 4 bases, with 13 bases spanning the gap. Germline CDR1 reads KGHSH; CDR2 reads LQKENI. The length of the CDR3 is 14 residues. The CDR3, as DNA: TGTGCCAGCTCCCCGGGACGACCTAATCAGCCCCAGCATTTT. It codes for CASSPGRPNQPQHF.

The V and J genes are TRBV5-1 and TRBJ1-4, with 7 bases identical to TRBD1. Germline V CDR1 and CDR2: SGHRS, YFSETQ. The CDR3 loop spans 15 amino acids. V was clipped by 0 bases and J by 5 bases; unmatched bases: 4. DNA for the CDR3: TGCGCCAGCAGCTTGGAAGGGACAGTGAATGAAAAACTGTTTTTT. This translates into CASSLEGTVNEKLFF. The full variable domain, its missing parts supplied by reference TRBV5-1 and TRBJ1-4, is KAGVTQTPRYLIKTRGQQVTLSCSPISGHRSVSWYQQTPGQGLQFLFEYFSETQRNKGNFPGRFSGRQFSNSRSEMNVSTLELGDSALYLCASSLEGTVNEKLFFGSGTQLSVL.

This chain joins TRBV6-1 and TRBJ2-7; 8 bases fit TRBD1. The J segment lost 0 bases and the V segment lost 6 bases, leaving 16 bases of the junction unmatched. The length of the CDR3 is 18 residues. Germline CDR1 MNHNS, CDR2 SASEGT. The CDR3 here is CASREPGQVPQSSYEQYV. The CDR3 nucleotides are TGTGCCAGCAGGGAACCGGGACAGGTCCCCCAAAGCTCCTACGAGCAGTACGTC.